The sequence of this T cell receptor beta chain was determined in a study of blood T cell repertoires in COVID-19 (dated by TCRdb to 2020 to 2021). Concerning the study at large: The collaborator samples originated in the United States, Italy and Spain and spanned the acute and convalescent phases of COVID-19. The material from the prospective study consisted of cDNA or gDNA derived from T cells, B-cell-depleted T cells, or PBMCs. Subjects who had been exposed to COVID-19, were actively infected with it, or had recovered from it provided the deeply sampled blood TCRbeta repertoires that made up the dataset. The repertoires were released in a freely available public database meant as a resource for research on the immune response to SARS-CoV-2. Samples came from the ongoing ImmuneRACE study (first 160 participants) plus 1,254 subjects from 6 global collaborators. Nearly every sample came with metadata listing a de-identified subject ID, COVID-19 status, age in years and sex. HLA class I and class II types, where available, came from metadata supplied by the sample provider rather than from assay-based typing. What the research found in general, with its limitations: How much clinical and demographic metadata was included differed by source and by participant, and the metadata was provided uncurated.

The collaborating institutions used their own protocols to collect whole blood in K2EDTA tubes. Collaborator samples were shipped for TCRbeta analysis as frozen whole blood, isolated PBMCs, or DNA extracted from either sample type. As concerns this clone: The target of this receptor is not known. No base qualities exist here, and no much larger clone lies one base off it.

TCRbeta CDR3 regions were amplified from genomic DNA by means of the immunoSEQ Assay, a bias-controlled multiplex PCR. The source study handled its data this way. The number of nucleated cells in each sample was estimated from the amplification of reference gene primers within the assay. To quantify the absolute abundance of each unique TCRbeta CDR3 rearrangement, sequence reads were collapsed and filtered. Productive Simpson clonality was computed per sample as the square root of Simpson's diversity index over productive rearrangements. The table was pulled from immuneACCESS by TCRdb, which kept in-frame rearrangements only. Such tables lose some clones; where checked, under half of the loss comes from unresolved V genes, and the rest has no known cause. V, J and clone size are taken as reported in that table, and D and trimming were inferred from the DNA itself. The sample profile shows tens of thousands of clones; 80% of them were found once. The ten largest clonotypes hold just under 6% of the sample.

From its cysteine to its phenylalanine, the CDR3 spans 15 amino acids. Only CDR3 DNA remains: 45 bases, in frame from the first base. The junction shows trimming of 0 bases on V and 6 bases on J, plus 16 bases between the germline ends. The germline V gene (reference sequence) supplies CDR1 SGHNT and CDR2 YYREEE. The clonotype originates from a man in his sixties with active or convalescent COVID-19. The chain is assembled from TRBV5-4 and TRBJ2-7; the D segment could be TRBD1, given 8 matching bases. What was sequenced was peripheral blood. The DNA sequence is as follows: TGTGCCAGCAGCTTGGGCGGACAGGGACTAAGCGAGCAGTACTTC. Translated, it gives CASSLGGQGLSEQYF.